The 9 T cell receptor beta chains given below trace back to one sample, sequenced in a study of patients and donors after allogeneic stem cell transplantation (dated by TCRdb to 2018 to 2020). Receptor amplification or capture employed RT-PCR. Sequencing used a NextSeq 550. The public reads were reanalyzed by TCRdb: fastp trimming at Q25, MiXCR alignment, in-frame beta chains only. Rows matching on CDR3 protein sequence are summarized as one entry with the most common DNA and genes. This sample holds approximately 150,000 distinct CDR3 sequences; approximately 25% were observed only once. About 24% of the sample comes from the top ten. Sequencing used blood, either unsorted or a sorted T cell fraction (not recorded which). Receptor source: a human donor who was either an allogeneic HSCT recipient or a stem cell or donor lymphocyte infusion donor (not recorded which). It is not recorded whose cells these are; they may come from a transplant donor.

Ten or more counts support this clonotype. J is TRBJ1-1 and V is TRBV20-1; D unclear. The CDR3 is 15 amino acids. The germline CDR1 and CDR2 sequences are DFQATT and SNEGSKA (reference sequence). V was shortened by 6 bases and J by 1 base, with 18 bases between the two germline ends. The CDR3 sequence is CSADAAGEKNTEAFF. In DNA, the CDR3 is TGCAGTGCCGATGCTGCGGGAGAAAAGAACACTGAAGCTTTCTTT.

This clonotype has a count of ten or more. V is TRBV6-5 and J is TRBJ1-3; D not certain. Germline lookup yields CDR1 MNHEY and CDR2 SVGAGI. V was clipped by 8 bases and J by 8 bases, with 16 bases between them. CDR3 length: 13 residues. The CDR3, as DNA: TGTGCCAGCCACTCCCCTGGGAGGGACACCATATATTTT. Protein product: CASHSPGRDTIYF.

This clonotype turned up a few times. The chain employs TRBV5-1 and TRBJ1-4; D not certain. This CDR3 comprises 17 residues. Trimming stripped 0 bases from V and 7 bases from J, with 19 bases between. The V gene's germline CDR1 is SGHRS and CDR2 YFSETQ. The CDR3 spells CASSLASMSEMSEKLFF. DNA for the CDR3: TGCGCCAGCAGCTTGGCCTCGATGAGCGAGATGAGTGAAAAACTGTTTTTT.

The table lists this clonotype with a count of one. This rearrangement joins TRBV9 to TRBJ2-1; TRBD2 is a possible D gene (5 bases). The V end was cut by 0 bases, the J end by 9 bases, with 13 bases between. The CDR3 is 14 residues long. Germline V gene data show CDR1 as SGDLS and CDR2 as YYNGEE. For the CDR3, the DNA is TGTGCCAGCAGCGTAGAGAGCGCCCGGGGTGAGCAGTTCTTC. Translated: CASSVESARGEQFF.

This clonotype was seen more than once but under ten times. V usage is TRBV12-3 or TRBV12-4 and J usage is TRBJ1-4; tentatively, D is TRBD1 (6 bases). The CDR3 runs 18 residues. V dropped 5 bases and J dropped 0 bases, with 19 bases sitting between them. The CDR3 coding sequence is TGTGCCAGCAGTGTACTGACACCGGGACATACAACTAATGAAAAACTGTTTTTT. It translates to CASSVLTPGHTTNEKLFF.

This sequence joins TRBV7-2 and TRBJ2-4; D not resolved. CDR1 SGHTA and CDR2 FQGNSA come from the germline V gene. V shed 5 bases and J shed 7 bases, with 9 bases lying between them. The CDR3 is 12 amino acids. In DNA form, the CDR3 reads TGTGCCAGCAGCACGCCTGGGAACATTCAGTACTTC. Translated: CASSTPGNIQYF.

This clonotype was picked up a small number of times. V and J are TRBV20-1 and TRBJ1-1; D gene ambiguous. With 3 bases removed from V and 1 base from J, the gap between germline ends came to 12 bases. Per germline, CDR1 DFQATT and CDR2 SNEGSKA (reference sequence). There are 14 residues in the CDR3. In nucleotides, the CDR3 is TGCAGTGCTAGGTTCGATCAGTCGAACACTGAAGCTTTCTTT. It translates to CSARFDQSNTEAFF.

This clonotype was counted a few times. CDR3 loop: CASSYRGPNTGELFF. CDR3 bases: TGTGCCAGCAGTTACCGGGGCCCGAACACCGGGGAGCTGTTTTTT. The chain recombines TRBV6-2 or TRBV6-3 with TRBJ2-2; TRBD1 or TRBD2 may be the D gene (5 bases each). The CDR3 runs to 15 residues. Trimming cost V 2 bases and J 0 bases, with 7 bases left between them. The germline gives CDR1 MNHEY, CDR2 SVGEGT.

This chain joins TRBV5-1 and TRBJ2-7, with 7 nucleotides matching TRBD1. This CDR3 contains 13 residues. V dropped 0 bases and J dropped 7; count of bases not matched to a gene: 4. Germline-derived CDR1 and CDR2 are SGHRS and YFSETQ. The CDR3 nucleotides read TGCGCCAGCAGCTTGGGGACAGGCGGGGAGCAGTACTTC. Its protein is CASSLGTGGEQYF.